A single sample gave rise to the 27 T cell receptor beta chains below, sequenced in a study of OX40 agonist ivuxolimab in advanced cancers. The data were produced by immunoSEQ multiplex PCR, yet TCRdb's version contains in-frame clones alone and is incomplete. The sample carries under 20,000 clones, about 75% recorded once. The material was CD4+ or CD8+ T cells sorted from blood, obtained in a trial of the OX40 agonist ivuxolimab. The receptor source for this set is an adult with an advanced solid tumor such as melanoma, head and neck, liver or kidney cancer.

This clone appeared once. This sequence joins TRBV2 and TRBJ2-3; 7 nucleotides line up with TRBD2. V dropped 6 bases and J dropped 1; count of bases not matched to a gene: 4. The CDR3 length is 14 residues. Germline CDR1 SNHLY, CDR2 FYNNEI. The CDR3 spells CASSREGGTDTQYF. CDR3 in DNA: TGTGCCAGCAGCAGGGAGGGAGGCACAGATACGCAGTATTTT.

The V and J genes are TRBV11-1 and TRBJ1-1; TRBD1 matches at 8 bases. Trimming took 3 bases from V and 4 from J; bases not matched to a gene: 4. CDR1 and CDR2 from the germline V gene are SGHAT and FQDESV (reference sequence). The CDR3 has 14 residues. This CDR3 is CASSLDRDGTEAFF. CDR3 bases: TGTGCCAGCAGCTTGGACAGGGACGGCACTGAAGCTTTCTTT. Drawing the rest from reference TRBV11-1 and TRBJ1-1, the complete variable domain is EAEVAQSPRYKITEKSQAVAFWCDPISGHATLYWYRQILGQGPELLVQFQDESVVDDSQLPKDRFSAERLKGVDSTLKIQPAELGDSAMYLCASSLDRDGTEAFFGQGTRLTVV.

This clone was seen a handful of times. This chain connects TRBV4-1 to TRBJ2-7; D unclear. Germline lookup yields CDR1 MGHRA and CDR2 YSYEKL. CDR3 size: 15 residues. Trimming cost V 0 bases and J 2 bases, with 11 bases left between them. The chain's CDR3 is CASSQESQRTYEQYF. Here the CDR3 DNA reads TGCGCCAGCAGCCAAGAGAGCCAGCGAACCTACGAGCAGTACTTC.

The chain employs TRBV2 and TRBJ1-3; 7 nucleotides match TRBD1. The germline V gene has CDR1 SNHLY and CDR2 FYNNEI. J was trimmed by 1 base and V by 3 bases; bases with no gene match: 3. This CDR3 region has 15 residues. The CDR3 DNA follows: TGTGCCAGCAGTGAGGACAGGTCTTCTGGAAACACCATATATTTT. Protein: CASSEDRSSGNTIYF.

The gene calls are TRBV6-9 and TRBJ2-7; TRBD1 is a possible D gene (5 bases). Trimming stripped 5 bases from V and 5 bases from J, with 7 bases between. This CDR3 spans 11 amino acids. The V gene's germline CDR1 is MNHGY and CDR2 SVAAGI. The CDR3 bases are TGTGCCAGCAGTCAGACAGACGAGCAGTACTTC. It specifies CASSQTDEQYF.

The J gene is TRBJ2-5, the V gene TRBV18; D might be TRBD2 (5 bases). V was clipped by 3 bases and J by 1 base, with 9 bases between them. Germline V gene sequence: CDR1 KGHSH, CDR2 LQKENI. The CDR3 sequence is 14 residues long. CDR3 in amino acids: CASSPAGAQETQYF. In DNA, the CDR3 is TGTGCCAGCTCACCGGCGGGCGCCCAAGAGACCCAGTACTTC.

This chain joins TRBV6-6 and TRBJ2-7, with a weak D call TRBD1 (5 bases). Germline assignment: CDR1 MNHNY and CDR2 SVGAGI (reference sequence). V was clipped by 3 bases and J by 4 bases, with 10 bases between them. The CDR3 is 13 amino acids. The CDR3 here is CASSYSDTYEQYF. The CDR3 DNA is TGTGCCAGCAGTTATTCGGACACATACGAGCAGTACTTC.

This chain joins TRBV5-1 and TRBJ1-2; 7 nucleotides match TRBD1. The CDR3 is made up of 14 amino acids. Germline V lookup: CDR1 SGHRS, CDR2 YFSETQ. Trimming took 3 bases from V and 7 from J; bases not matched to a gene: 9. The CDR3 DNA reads TGCGCCAGCAGCTCACAGGGGTTCCTCAGTGGCTACACCTTC. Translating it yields CASSSQGFLSGYTF.

CDR3 sequence: CASSQEFRGANTEAFF. As DNA, the CDR3 is TGTGCCAGCAGCCAGGAATTCAGGGGTGCGAACACTGAAGCTTTCTTT. The rearrangement joins TRBV5-8 to TRBJ1-1, with D maybe TRBD1 (6 bases). The CDR3 has 16 amino acids. V shed 4 bases and J shed 1 base, with 17 bases lying between them. Per germline, CDR1 SGHTS and CDR2 YDEGEE.

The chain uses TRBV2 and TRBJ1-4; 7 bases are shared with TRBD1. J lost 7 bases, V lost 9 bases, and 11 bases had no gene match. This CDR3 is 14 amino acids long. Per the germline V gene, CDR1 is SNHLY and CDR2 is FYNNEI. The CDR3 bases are TGTGCCAGTTCACAGGGGCAACCTATTGAAAAACTGTTTTTT. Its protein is CASSQGQPIEKLFF. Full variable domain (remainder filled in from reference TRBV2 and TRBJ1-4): EPEVTQTPSHQVTQMGQEVILRCVPISNHLYFYWYRQILGQKVEFLVSFYNNEISEKSEIFDDQFSVERPDGSNFTLKIRSTKLEDSAMYFCASSQGQPIEKLFFGSGTQLSVL.

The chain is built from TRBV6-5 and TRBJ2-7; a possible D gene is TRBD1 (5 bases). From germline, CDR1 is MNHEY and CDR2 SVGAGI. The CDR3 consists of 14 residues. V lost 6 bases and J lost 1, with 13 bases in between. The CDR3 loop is CASSDSYASYEQYF. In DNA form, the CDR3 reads TGTGCCAGCAGCGACAGTTATGCTTCCTACGAGCAGTACTTC.

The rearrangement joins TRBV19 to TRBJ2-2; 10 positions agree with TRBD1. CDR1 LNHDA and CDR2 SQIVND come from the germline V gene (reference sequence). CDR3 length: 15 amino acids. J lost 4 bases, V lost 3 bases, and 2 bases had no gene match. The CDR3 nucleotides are TGTGCCAGTAGTATGGGACAGGGGAGCACCGGGGAGCTGTTTTTT. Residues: CASSMGQGSTGELFF. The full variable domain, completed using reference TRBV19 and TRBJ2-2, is DGGITQSPKYLFRKEGQNVTLSCEQNLNHDAMYWYRQDPGQGLRLIYYSQIVNDFQKGDIAEGYSVSREKKESFPLTVTSAQKNPTAFYLCASSMGQGSTGELFFGEGSRLTVL.

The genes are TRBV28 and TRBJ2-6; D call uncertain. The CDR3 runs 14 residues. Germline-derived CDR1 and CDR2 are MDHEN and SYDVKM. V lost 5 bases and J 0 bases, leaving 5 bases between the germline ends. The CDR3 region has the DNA TGTGCCAGCAGTCCAGACTCTGGGGCCAACGTCCTGACTTTC. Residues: CASSPDSGANVLTF.

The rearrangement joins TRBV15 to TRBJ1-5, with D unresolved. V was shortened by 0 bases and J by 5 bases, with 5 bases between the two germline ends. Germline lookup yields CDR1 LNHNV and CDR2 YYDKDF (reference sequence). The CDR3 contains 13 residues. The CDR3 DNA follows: TGTGCCACCAGCAGAGAGCCACATCAGCCCCAGCATTTT. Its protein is CATSREPHQPQHF.

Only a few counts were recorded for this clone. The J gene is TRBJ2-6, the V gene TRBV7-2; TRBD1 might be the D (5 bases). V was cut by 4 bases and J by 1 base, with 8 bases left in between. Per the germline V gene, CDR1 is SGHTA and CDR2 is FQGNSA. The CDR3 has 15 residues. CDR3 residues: CASSSRVSGANVLTF. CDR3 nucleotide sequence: TGTGCCAGCAGCTCCAGGGTTTCTGGGGCCAACGTCCTGACTTTC.

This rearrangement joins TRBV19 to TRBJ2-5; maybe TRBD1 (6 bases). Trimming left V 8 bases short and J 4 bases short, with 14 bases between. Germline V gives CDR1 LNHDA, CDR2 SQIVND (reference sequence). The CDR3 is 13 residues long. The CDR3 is CASSRTALETQYF. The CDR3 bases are TGTGCCAGTTCCCGGACAGCCTTAGAGACCCAGTACTTC.

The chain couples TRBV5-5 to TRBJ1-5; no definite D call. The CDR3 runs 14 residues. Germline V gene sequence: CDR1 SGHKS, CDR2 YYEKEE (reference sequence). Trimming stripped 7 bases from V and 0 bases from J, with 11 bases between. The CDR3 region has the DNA TGTGCCAGCCTCGGGAGGACTAGCAATCAGCCCCAGCATTTT. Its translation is CASLGRTSNQPQHF.

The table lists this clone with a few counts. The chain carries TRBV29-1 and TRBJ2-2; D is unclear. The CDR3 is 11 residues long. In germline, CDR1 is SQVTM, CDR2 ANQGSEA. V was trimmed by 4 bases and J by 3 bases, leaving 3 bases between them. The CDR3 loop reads CSVGDTGELFF. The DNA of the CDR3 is TGCAGCGTTGGGGACACCGGGGAGCTGTTTTTT.

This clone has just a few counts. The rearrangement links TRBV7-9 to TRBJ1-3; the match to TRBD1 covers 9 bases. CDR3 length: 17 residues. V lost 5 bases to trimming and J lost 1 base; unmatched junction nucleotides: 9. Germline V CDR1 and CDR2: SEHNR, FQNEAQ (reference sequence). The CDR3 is CASSPNRDRVSGNTIYF. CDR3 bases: TGTGCCAGCAGCCCCAACCGGGACAGGGTTTCTGGAAACACCATATATTTT.

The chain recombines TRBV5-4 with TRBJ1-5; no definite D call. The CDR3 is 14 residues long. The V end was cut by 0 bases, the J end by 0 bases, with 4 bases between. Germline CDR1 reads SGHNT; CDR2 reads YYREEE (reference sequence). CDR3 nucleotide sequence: TGTGCCAGCAGCTTGGAGGGTAGCAATCAGCCCCAGCATTTT. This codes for CASSLEGSNQPQHF.

In DNA, the CDR3 is TGTGCCAGCAGCTTACTAGGAACTCTTGGCACTGAAGCTTTCTTT. This encodes CASSLLGTLGTEAFF. The gene calls are TRBV11-2 and TRBJ1-1; D gene unclear. V was clipped by 2 bases and J by 4 bases, with 14 bases between them. This CDR3 region has 15 residues. CDR1 and CDR2 from the germline V gene are SGHAT and FQNNGV.

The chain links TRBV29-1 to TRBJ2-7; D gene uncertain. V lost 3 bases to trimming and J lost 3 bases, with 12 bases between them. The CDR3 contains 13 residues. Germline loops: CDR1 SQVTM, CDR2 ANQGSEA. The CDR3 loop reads CSVEDGRHYEQYF. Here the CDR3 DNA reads TGCAGCGTTGAGGATGGACGACACTACGAGCAGTACTTC.

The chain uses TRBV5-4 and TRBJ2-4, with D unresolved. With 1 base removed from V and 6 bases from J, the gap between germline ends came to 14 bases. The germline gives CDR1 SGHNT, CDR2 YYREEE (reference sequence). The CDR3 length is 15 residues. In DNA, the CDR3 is TGTGCCAGCAGCTTGCTCACGGGCCCGTTAAACATTCAGTACTTC. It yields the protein CASSLLTGPLNIQYF.

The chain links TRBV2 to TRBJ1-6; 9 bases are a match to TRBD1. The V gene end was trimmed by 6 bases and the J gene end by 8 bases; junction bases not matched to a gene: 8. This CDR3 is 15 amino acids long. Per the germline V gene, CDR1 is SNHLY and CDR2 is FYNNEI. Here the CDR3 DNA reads TGTGCCAGCAGGGAGACCGGGACAGGGTATTCACCCCTCCACTTT. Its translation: CASRETGTGYSPLHF.

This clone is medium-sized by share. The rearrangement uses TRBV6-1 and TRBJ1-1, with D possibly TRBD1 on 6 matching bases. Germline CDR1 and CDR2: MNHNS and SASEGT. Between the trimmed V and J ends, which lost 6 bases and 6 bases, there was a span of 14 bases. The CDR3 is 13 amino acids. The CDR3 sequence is CASRPRGAAEAFF. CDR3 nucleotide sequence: TGTGCCAGCAGGCCCCGGGGGGCCGCTGAAGCTTTCTTT.

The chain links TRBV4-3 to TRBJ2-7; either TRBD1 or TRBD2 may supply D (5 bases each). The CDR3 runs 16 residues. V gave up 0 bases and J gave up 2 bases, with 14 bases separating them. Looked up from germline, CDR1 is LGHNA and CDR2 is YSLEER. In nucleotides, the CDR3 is TGCGCCAGCAGCCAAGAAATGGGGGTTTCCCCCTACGAGCAGTACTTC. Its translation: CASSQEMGVSPYEQYF.

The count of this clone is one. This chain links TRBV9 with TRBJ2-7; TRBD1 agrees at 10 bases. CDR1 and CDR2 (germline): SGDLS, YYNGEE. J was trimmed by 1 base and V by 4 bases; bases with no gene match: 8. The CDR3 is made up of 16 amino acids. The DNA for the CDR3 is TGTGCCAGCAGCAACAGGGGACAGGGGAAATCCTACGAGCAGTACTTC. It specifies CASSNRGQGKSYEQYF.